These 21 T cell receptor beta chains originate from one sample sequenced in a study of blood T cell repertoires in COVID-19. TCRdb's copy holds only in-frame clones and misses some; the assay was immunoSEQ multiplex PCR. Of a few hundred thousand clones listed, about 90% are singletons. Sequences were obtained from PBMCs or T cells enriched from blood (not recorded which). The receptors originated from a man between 18 and 35 years old who had recovered from COVID-19.

This chain connects TRBV19 to TRBJ2-1; 8 nucleotides match TRBD2. V lost 7 bases to trimming and J lost 2 bases; unmatched junction nucleotides: 7. CDR3 length equals 15 residues. CDR1 and CDR2 from the germline V gene are LNHDA and SQIVND (reference sequence). The CDR3 DNA is TGTGCCAGTACCGCGACTAGCGAACCCTACAATGAGCAGTTCTTC. It is translated as CASTATSEPYNEQFF.

V and J are TRBV27 and TRBJ2-3; no clear D gene. There are 12 residues in the CDR3. V lost 8 bases and J 2 bases, leaving 8 bases between the germline ends. The germline V gene encodes CDR1 MNHEY and CDR2 SMNVEV (reference sequence). CDR3 coding DNA: TGTGCCAGCGCGGAGTACACAGATACGCAGTATTTT. It specifies CASAEYTDTQYF.

This chain connects TRBV7-2 to TRBJ1-1, with TRBD1 matching 9 bases. The V gene end was trimmed by 2 bases and the J gene end by 5 bases; junction bases not matched to a gene: 9. The CDR3 contains 16 residues. The V gene's germline CDR1 is SGHTA and CDR2 FQGNSA. This CDR3 reads CASSLHPTGTGTEAFF. For the CDR3, the DNA is TGTGCCAGCAGCTTACATCCGACAGGGACAGGGACTGAAGCTTTCTTT.

This rearrangement joins TRBV7-9 to TRBJ1-4; 9 bases line up with TRBD1. J was trimmed by 8 bases and V by 5 bases; bases with no gene match: 15. The V gene's germline CDR1 is SEHNR and CDR2 FQNEAQ (reference sequence). There are 17 residues in the CDR3. The chain's CDR3 is CASSRPGTGLKREKLFF. The CDR3 DNA reads as TGTGCCAGCAGCCGTCCCGGGACAGGGCTCAAGAGGGAAAAACTGTTTTTT. Looking up the rest from reference TRBV7-9 and TRBJ1-4 gives the full variable domain: DTGVSQNPRHKITKRGQNVTFRCDPISEHNRLYWYRQTLGQGPEFLTYFQNEAQLEKSRLLSDRFSAERPKGSFSTLEIQRTEQGDSAMYLCASSRPGTGLKREKLFFGSGTQLSVL.

V usage is TRBV20-1 and J usage is TRBJ1-5; TRBD1 aligns across 8 bases. Germline loops: CDR1 DFQATT, CDR2 SNEGSKA (reference sequence). The CDR3 has 11 amino acids. Germline trimming cut 6 bases from V and 7 bases from J; bases unmatched to any gene: 2. The chain's CDR3 is CSANRGQPQHF. As DNA, the CDR3 is TGCAGTGCAAACAGGGGGCAGCCCCAGCATTTT.

The J gene is TRBJ1-2, the V gene TRBV12-3 or TRBV12-4; 7 nucleotides match TRBD1. The CDR3 runs 13 residues. Trimming removed 2 bases from V and 7 bases from J; junction bases left unmatched: 4. The CDR3 nucleotides read TGTGCCAGCAGTTTATCGACAGGGACTGGCTACACCTTC. It encodes CASSLSTGTGYTF.

The genes are TRBV27 and TRBJ2-3; D possibly corresponds to TRBD2 (5 bases). The CDR3 runs to 14 residues. Germline CDR1 is MNHEY and CDR2 is SMNVEV (reference sequence). Trimming took off 5 bases at V and 5 bases at J, with 14 bases between the two ends. CDR3 protein: CASSPSRARDTQYF. The CDR3 DNA reads TGTGCCAGCAGTCCATCGCGGGCAAGAGATACGCAGTATTTT.

The table lists this clone with a count of one. This chain links TRBV19 with TRBJ2-2, with a weak D call TRBD1 (5 bases). The ends were cut back, 5 bases at V and 3 bases at J, with 13 bases in the middle. The CDR3 spans 15 residues. CDR1 is LNHDA and CDR2 is SQIVND in the germline V gene (reference sequence). DNA for the CDR3: TGTGCCAGTAGTGCCTGGGGCGCGGACACCGGGGAGCTGTTTTTT. This gives the protein CASSAWGADTGELFF.

The CDR3 sequence: CASSVAGNIGNTIYF. CDR3 bases: TGTGCCAGCAGCGTAGCAGGGAACATAGGAAACACCATATATTTT. The chain uses TRBV9 and TRBJ1-3; D is possibly TRBD1 (5 bases). The length of the CDR3 is 15 residues. Deletions cut 0 bases from V and 4 bases from J, with 11 bases between. CDR1 and CDR2 (germline): SGDLS, YYNGEE.

In regard to this clone: Other nucleotide sequences from this sample produce the same CDR3. This chain joins TRBV2 and TRBJ1-2; D is unresolved. V was trimmed by 2 bases and J by 5 bases, leaving 6 bases between them. CDR1 and CDR2 (germline): SNHLY, FYNNEI. There are 12 residues in the CDR3. The CDR3 reads CASSESVYGYTF. The CDR3 region has the DNA TGTGCCAGCAGTGAATCCGTATATGGCTACACCTTC.

The J gene is TRBJ1-1, the V gene TRBV14; no clear D. Per the germline V gene, CDR1 is SGHDN and CDR2 is FVKESK. Trimming took off 5 bases at V and 6 bases at J, with 13 bases between the two ends. The CDR3 length is 13 residues. CDR3 in amino acids: CASSFSRWAEAFF. As DNA, the CDR3 is TGTGCCAGCAGCTTCTCCAGGTGGGCTGAAGCTTTCTTT. Supplemented by reference TRBV14 and TRBJ1-1, the full variable domain reads EAGVTQFPSHSVIEKGQTVTLRCDPISGHDNLYWYRRVMGKEIKFLLHFVKESKQDESGMPNNRFLAERTGGTYSTLKVQPAELEDSGVYFCASSFSRWAEAFFGQGTRLTVV.

The chain employs TRBV6-5 and TRBJ1-1; possibly TRBD1 for D (6 bases). Trimming removed 6 bases at V and 9 bases at J, with 11 bases between. Germline V gene data show CDR1 as MNHEY and CDR2 as SVGAGI. This CDR3 has 11 amino acids. CDR3 amino acids: CASRQTGQAFF. CDR3 sequence (DNA): TGTGCCAGCAGGCAAACAGGGCAAGCTTTCTTT.

The chain has TRBV6-4 and TRBJ2-1; TRBD2 agrees at 10 bases. Losses at the gene ends were 8 bases for V and 8 bases for J; bases not matched to a gene: 12. The length of the CDR3 is 15 residues. Germline V gene lookup returns CDR1 MRHNA and CDR2 SNTAGT. DNA for the CDR3: TGTGCCAGCTCCTTGGAACTAGCGGGATTCGATGAGCAGTTCTTC. Its translation is CASSLELAGFDEQFF.

The gene calls are TRBV5-1 and TRBJ1-5; D is possibly TRBD1 (5 bases). The CDR3 spans 14 residues. CDR1 is SGHRS and CDR2 is YFSETQ in the germline V gene. Trimming took off 0 bases at V and 4 bases at J, with 8 bases between the two ends. As DNA, the CDR3 is TGCGCCAGCAGCTTGGCGGGGACTAATCAGCCCCAGCATTTT. Its translation is CASSLAGTNQPQHF.

This chain links TRBV2 with TRBJ1-6; a weak D match, TRBD1 (6 bases). This CDR3 has 13 residues. V was clipped by 7 bases and J by 7 bases, with 11 bases between them. Germline V gene sequence: CDR1 SNHLY, CDR2 FYNNEI. The CDR3 region is CASMVQGNSPLHF. CDR3 coding DNA: TGTGCCAGCATGGTACAGGGAAATTCACCCCTCCACTTT.

As to this clone: The same CDR3 arises from other DNA sequences in this sample as well. The chain employs TRBV7-9 and TRBJ1-5; D unresolved. The CDR3 extends over 14 amino acids. Germline V gene sequence: CDR1 SEHNR, CDR2 FQNEAQ (reference sequence). Trimming removed 4 bases from V and 2 bases from J, with 9 bases in between. The chain's CDR3 is CASSSGPGNQPQHF. As DNA, the CDR3 is TGTGCCAGCAGCTCAGGTCCTGGCAATCAGCCCCAGCATTTT.

This chain uses TRBV6-1 with TRBJ1-2, with 7 nucleotides matching TRBD1. The CDR3 consists of 19 residues. Germline V gene sequence: CDR1 MNHNS, CDR2 SASEGT. Trimming took 3 bases from V and 3 from J; bases not matched to a gene: 19. The chain's CDR3 is CASSDSLSKLTGRDYGYTF. CDR3 sequence (DNA): TGTGCCAGCAGTGATTCCTTGTCGAAGCTGACAGGGAGAGACTATGGCTACACCTTC.

The chain links TRBV6-1 to TRBJ1-4, with a weak D call TRBD1 (5 bases). There are 16 residues in the CDR3. Germline CDR1 is MNHNS and CDR2 is SASEGT. V lost 4 bases and J lost 3, with 15 bases in between. The CDR3 region has the DNA TGTGCCAGCAGTGCCGGCTCCCGACAGTCTAATGAAAAACTGTTTTTT. Translation gives CASSAGSRQSNEKLFF.

The chain combines TRBV3-1 (or the pseudogene TRBV3-2) with TRBJ2-3; D may be TRBD1 (5 bases). The germline V gene has CDR1 LGHDT and CDR2 YNNKEL (reference sequence). The CDR3 consists of 16 residues. Deletions cut 1 base from V and 2 bases from J, with 13 bases between. The CDR3 region is CASSQVGRLSTDTQYF. The DNA for the CDR3 is TGTGCCAGCAGCCAAGTGGGGCGGCTATCCACAGATACGCAGTATTTT.

This clone was observed once. The rearrangement joins TRBV3-1 (or the pseudogene TRBV3-2) to TRBJ2-2, with D maybe TRBD2 (5 bases). Trimming took 4 bases from V and 1 from J, leaving 13 bases between them. The CDR3 loop spans 16 amino acids. CDR1 and CDR2 (germline): LGHDT, YNNKEL (reference sequence). In DNA, the CDR3 is TGTGCCAGCAGCCCGAGACTAAAAATGAACACCGGGGAGCTGTTTTTT. This encodes CASSPRLKMNTGELFF.

This clone has a single count. The CDR3, as DNA: TGTGCCAGTACTATAGGCTTCGGGGGTCTTGTCTATGGCTACACCTTC. Amino acid sequence: CASTIGFGGLVYGYTF. This chain joins TRBV2 and TRBJ1-2; a weak D match, TRBD1 (5 bases). The V gene's germline CDR1 is SNHLY and CDR2 FYNNEI. Trimming removed 9 bases at V and 4 bases at J, with 24 bases between. CDR3 size: 16 residues.